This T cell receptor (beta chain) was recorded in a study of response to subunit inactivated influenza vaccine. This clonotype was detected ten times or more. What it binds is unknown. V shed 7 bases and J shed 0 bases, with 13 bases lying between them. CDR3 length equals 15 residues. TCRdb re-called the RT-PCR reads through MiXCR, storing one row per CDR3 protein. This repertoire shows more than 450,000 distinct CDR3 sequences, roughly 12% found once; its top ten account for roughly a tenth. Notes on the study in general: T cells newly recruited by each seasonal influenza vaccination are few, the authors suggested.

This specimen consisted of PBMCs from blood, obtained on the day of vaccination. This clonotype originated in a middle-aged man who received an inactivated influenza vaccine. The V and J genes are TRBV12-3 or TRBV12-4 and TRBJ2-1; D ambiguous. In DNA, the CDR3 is TGTGCCAGCACCCCGGACCTACTCTCCTACAATGAGCAGTTCTTC. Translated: CASTPDLLSYNEQFF.